Listed here are 20 T cell receptor beta chains from one sample, sequenced in a study of blood T cell repertoires in COVID-19 (dated by TCRdb to the early 2020s). Library preparation used the immunoSEQ multiplex PCR assay. The table comes from immuneACCESS by way of TCRdb, which keeps in-frame sequences with V and J called. Part of the clones is missing from these tables; in studies checked, under half for an unresolved V gene and the rest for unknown reasons. The sample contains tens of thousands of clones, 80% of them found a single time. The ten largest clonotypes hold more than 5% of the sample. The source material was peripheral blood. The receptor set was obtained from a man aged 60 to 69 with active or convalescent COVID-19.

The chain carries TRBV6-5 and TRBJ1-2; D may be TRBD1 (5 bases). Germline loops: CDR1 MNHEY, CDR2 SVGAGI. Trimming removed 2 bases from V and 8 bases from J, with 21 bases in between. The CDR3 contains 16 residues. The DNA of the CDR3 is TGTGCCAGCAGTTACCTATTTAACGGGGGGGTGGGCGGCTACACCTTC. Protein sequence: CASSYLFNGGVGGYTF.

This clone was detected only a few times. J is TRBJ1-1 and V is TRBV13; D gene uncertain. The CDR3 contains 14 residues. Trimming pared 2 bases from V and 1 base from J, leaving 8 bases between. Germline lookup yields CDR1 PRHDT and CDR2 FYEKMQ (reference sequence). The CDR3 DNA follows: TGTGCCAGCAGCTTAATGTGGGCGAACACTGAAGCTTTCTTT. Translation: CASSLMWANTEAFF.

This clone has only a few counts. The J gene is TRBJ2-2, the V gene TRBV18; a weak D match, TRBD2 (5 bases). Germline CDR1 and CDR2: KGHSH and LQKENI. The CDR3 has 13 residues. V lost 6 bases and J 1 base, leaving 6 bases between the germline ends. Here the CDR3 reads CASSAGNTGELFF. DNA of the CDR3: TGTGCCAGCTCCGCGGGGAACACCGGGGAGCTGTTTTTT.

The chain uses TRBV5-5 and TRBJ1-6, with 8 positions matching TRBD1. The germline V gene has CDR1 SGHKS and CDR2 YYEKEE (reference sequence). This CDR3 has 14 amino acids. Germline trimming cut 4 bases from V and 6 bases from J; bases unmatched to any gene: 3. CDR3 sequence reads: CASSQGAGNSPLHF. The DNA for the CDR3 is TGTGCCAGCAGCCAGGGGGCCGGTAATTCACCCCTCCACTTT.

V is TRBV6-2 or TRBV6-3 and J is TRBJ1-2, with D unresolved. Trimming cost V 0 bases and J 5 bases, with 4 bases left between them. The CDR3 is 12 amino acids. Germline V gene lookup returns CDR1 MNHEY and CDR2 SVGEGT. In DNA form, the CDR3 reads TGTGCCAGCAGTTACTCCCGGTATGGCTACACCTTC. This translates into CASSYSRYGYTF.

This clone was counted once. The rearrangement joins TRBV12-3 or TRBV12-4 to TRBJ1-1; possible D gene TRBD1, 5 bases. Trimming stripped 4 bases from V and 7 bases from J, with 13 bases between. The CDR3 is 13 amino acids. The DNA of the CDR3 is TGTGCCAGCAGTTGGGGGAGGTCCGGTGAAGCTTTCTTT. Protein: CASSWGRSGEAFF.

The V and J genes are TRBV6-6 and TRBJ2-2; D is uncertain. The CDR3 is 14 residues long. Trimming removed 6 bases from V and 6 bases from J, with 14 bases in between. Germline lookup yields CDR1 MNHNY and CDR2 SVGAGI (reference sequence). This chain's CDR3 is CASRRDGGAGELFF. The CDR3 DNA is TGTGCCAGCAGACGCGACGGCGGAGCCGGGGAGCTGTTTTTT.

This clone occurred once. The genes are TRBV7-2 and TRBJ2-2, with TRBD2 identical over 14 bases. The germline gives CDR1 SGHTA, CDR2 FQGNSA. J lost 12 bases, V lost 5 bases, and 11 bases had no gene match. The CDR3 runs to 16 residues. For the CDR3, the DNA is TGTGCCAGCAGCCAAGGACTAGCGGGGGGTATTCGGAAGCTGTTTTTT. Translating gives CASSQGLAGGIRKLFF.

The rearrangement links TRBV6-2 or TRBV6-3 to TRBJ1-5; 7 bases align to TRBD1. J gave up 2 bases and V 5 bases, and 6 bases lay outside the gene matches. Germline V gives CDR1 MNHEY, CDR2 SVGEGT. CDR3 length: 15 amino acids. This chain's CDR3 is CASSDTGAGNQPQHF. CDR3 bases: TGTGCCAGCAGTGATACAGGGGCAGGCAATCAGCCCCAGCATTTT.

The rearrangement uses TRBV7-2 and TRBJ1-5; D gene ambiguous. CDR1 is SGHTA, CDR2 FQGNSA, per germline. The V gene lost 1 base and the J gene lost 4 bases, with 8 bases spanning the gap. There are 14 residues in the CDR3. The CDR3 sequence is CASSLVGGNQPQHF. The DNA for the CDR3 is TGTGCCAGCAGCTTAGTAGGAGGGAATCAGCCCCAGCATTTT.

The V and J genes are TRBV27 and TRBJ1-1; 8 bases line up with TRBD1. Germline assignment: CDR1 MNHEY and CDR2 SMNVEV (reference sequence). CDR3 length: 15 amino acids. Unmatched junction bases numbered 9, after V lost 5 bases and J lost 4 bases. The chain's CDR3 is CASSLIQGGGTEAFF. The CDR3 DNA reads TGTGCCAGCAGTCTTATACAGGGGGGAGGCACTGAAGCTTTCTTT.

To note about this clone: A junction end diverges from the germline sequence, so it may reflect a read error. V and J are TRBV7-3 and TRBJ2-2, with 9 bases identical to TRBD1. The CDR3 is 16 amino acids. Germline CDR1 SGHTA, CDR2 FQGTGA. CDR3 nucleotide sequence: TGCGCCAGCAGCCGAGGGGGGACAGGGTTGACCGGGGAGCTGTTTTTT. This gives the protein CASSRGGTGLTGELFF.

The genes are TRBV11-3 and TRBJ1-1; 7 bases map to TRBD1. This CDR3 spans 12 amino acids. Germline CDR1 reads SGHNT; CDR2 reads YENEEA. V gave up 5 bases and J gave up 8 bases; unmatched junction bases: 5. The CDR3 bases are TGTGCCAGCAGCGCCGGGACAGTAGAAGCTTTCTTT. Translation gives CASSAGTVEAFF.

The chain uses TRBV6-5 and TRBJ1-2; TRBD1 agrees at 9 bases. V shed 6 bases, J shed 3 bases, and the junction held 5 bases outside the gene matches. This CDR3 contains 14 residues. Per germline, CDR1 MNHEY and CDR2 SVGAGI. The CDR3 region has the DNA TGTGCCAGCAGGAAGGGACAGGGTCACTATGGCTACACCTTC. As protein: CASRKGQGHYGYTF.

As DNA, the CDR3 is TGTGCCAGCAGCCAGGGGAGGGGTCACACTGAAGCTTTCTTT. It encodes CASSQGRGHTEAFF. The chain links TRBV7-2 to TRBJ1-1; weak D call: TRBD1 (6 bases). The CDR3 covers 14 residues. Germline loops: CDR1 SGHTA, CDR2 FQGNSA. Trimming pared 5 bases from V and 3 bases from J, leaving 13 bases between.

The chain is built from TRBV24-1 and TRBJ2-3; perhaps TRBD2 as D (7 bases). There are 14 residues in the CDR3. V lost 5 bases to trimming and J lost 6 bases, with 14 bases between them. Germline V gives CDR1 KGHDR, CDR2 SFDVKD. The CDR3 loop is CATSVGGAGDTQYF. DNA for the CDR3: TGTGCCACCAGTGTTGGGGGGGCTGGGGATACGCAGTATTTT.

V gene TRBV7-9 combines with J gene TRBJ2-3; D gene uncertain. CDR1 and CDR2 (germline): SEHNR, FQNEAQ (reference sequence). CDR3 size: 18 residues. Trimming cost V 1 base and J 0 bases, with 17 bases left between them. The CDR3 here is CASSLGVSTRSSTDTQYF. In DNA form, the CDR3 reads TGTGCCAGCAGCTTAGGAGTCTCAACGCGGTCTAGCACAGATACGCAGTATTTT.

The gene calls are TRBV6-2 or TRBV6-3 and TRBJ2-7, with unresolved D. The CDR3 sequence is 13 residues long. Trimming cost V 6 bases and J 5 bases, with 14 bases left between them. Germline V gene lookup returns CDR1 MNHEY and CDR2 SVGEGT. DNA for the CDR3: TGTGCCAGCAGCCACAGTGAAACAGACGAGCAGTACTTC. This translates into CASSHSETDEQYF.

The gene calls are TRBV2 and TRBJ2-6; 9 nucleotides match TRBD1. The CDR3 sequence is 18 residues long. Losses at the gene ends were 5 bases for V and 2 bases for J; bases not matched to a gene: 10. The germline gives CDR1 SNHLY, CDR2 FYNNEI. CDR3 amino acids: CASSRYTGQGTGANVLTF. CDR3 coding DNA: TGTGCCAGCAGTCGCTATACGGGACAGGGTACTGGGGCCAACGTCCTGACTTTC. The variable domain in full, completed from reference TRBV2 and TRBJ2-6, reads EPEVTQTPSHQVTQMGQEVILRCVPISNHLYFYWYRQILGQKVEFLVSFYNNEISEKSEIFDDQFSVERPDGSNFTLKIRSTKLEDSAMYFCASSRYTGQGTGANVLTFGAGSRLTVL.

The chain joins TRBV25-1 to TRBJ1-6; D is unresolved. This CDR3 spans 16 amino acids. The V end was cut by 4 bases, the J end by 0 bases, with 10 bases between. Germline CDR1 MGHDK, CDR2 SYGVNS. CDR3 region: CASSGERSSYNSPLHF. The CDR3, as DNA: TGTGCCAGCAGTGGGGAGAGGAGCTCCTATAATTCACCCCTCCACTTT.